The sequence of this T cell receptor (beta chain) was determined in a study of T cells in Graves' hyperthyroidism and ophthalmopathy. Patients aged 18 to 65 had newly diagnosed hyperthyroidism that had lasted under 2 months. Amplified TCR beta CDR3 regions derived from RNA transcripts. With the HTBI primer set, the TCR CDR3 went through a first round of RT-PCR. A single record per CDR3 protein comes from TCRdb applying MiXCR to the multiplex PCR reads. This repertoire shows 450,000 to 600,000 distinct CDR3 sequences, less than 15% found once; its top ten account for over 11%. This clonotype was counted at least ten times. The sample taken for sequencing was blood. This receptor was taken from a woman in her thirties or forties with Graves' hyperthyroidism.

This chain's CDR3 is CASTPGQGIYNEQFF. The DNA of the CDR3 is TGTGCCAGCACCCCGGGACAGGGGATATACAATGAGCAGTTCTTC. This rearrangement joins TRBV28 to TRBJ2-1; 10 nucleotides align to TRBD1. Germline CDR1 is MDHEN and CDR2 is SYDVKM. V trimming: 7 bases; J trimming: 4 bases; junction bases outside the gene matches: 7. There are 15 residues in the CDR3.